This T cell receptor beta chain was sequenced in a study of siplizumab effects on memory and regulatory T cells. Per germline, CDR1 SQVTM and CDR2 ANQGSEA. V gave up 6 bases and J gave up 6 bases; unmatched junction bases: 9. This CDR3 comprises 14 residues. It was 85,000 to 100,000 TCR templates that were assayed per sample. Data came from immunoSEQ multiplex PCR; TCRdb stores just in-frame clones and leaves some out. Of under 140,000 clones listed, roughly 89% were seen once; the top ten hold 1.3%. Input material: CD4+ T cells sorted from blood. V and J are TRBV29-1 and TRBJ2-7, with 12 bases fitting TRBD1. The clonotype was recovered from a human donor in good health. The CDR3, as DNA: TGCAGCGTCGGGACAGGGGGCGCTTCTTTCGAGCAGTACTTC. It encodes CSVGTGGASFEQYF.